This T cell receptor (beta chain) appears in the sequencing data of a study of beta chain features in type 1 diabetes. Across the study: Age, gender and cell yields were similar between patients and healthy donors. The study examined 107,917,701 sorted cells across all samples.

Germline-derived CDR1 and CDR2 are GTSNPN and SVGIG (reference sequence). CDR3 length: 14 residues. Turning to this clone: Its antigen is not identified.

Study conclusions and caveats: For patients, the naive, central memory and Treg TCRB repertoires appeared more alike than for healthy donors. TCRB CDR3 length was moderately but significantly reduced in all four CD4+ subsets of Type 1 diabetes patients.

cDNA synthesis used the whole RNA isolate, giving expressed TCRB sequences. Profiled with immunoSEQ multiplex PCR; TCRdb holds only in-frame clones, not every one. The sample has about 650,000 clones, 9.5% to 15% seen once. The source is a man aged 25-40 years with type 1 diabetes. Sequences were obtained from naive CD4+ T cells from blood. The genes are TRBV30 and TRBJ2-5, with 7 bases identical to TRBD1. The CDR3 coding sequence is TGTGCTTGCGACAGGGTATTAATCTCGGAGACCCAGTACTTC. Its translation is CACDRVLISETQYF.